This entry concerns a single T cell receptor (beta chain). This entry comes from a study of blood T cell repertoires in COVID-19. Study overall: From the United States, Italy and Spain came samples of acute and convalescent COVID-19. T cells, B-cell-depleted T cells, or PBMCs supplied cDNA or gDNA.

Original data processing: Reference gene primer amplification in the assay estimated nucleated cell counts. Profiling relied on immunoSEQ multiplex PCR, and the TCRdb table lists in-frame clones only, not all of them. The DNA gave D and trimming, while V, J and clone size come from that table. The table shows roughly 30,000 clones, with approximately 79% occurring only once. CDR3 length: 15 residues. In germline, CDR1 is SEHNR, CDR2 FQNEAQ (reference sequence). V lost 4 bases and J lost 11, with 18 bases in between. The TCR originated in a boy aged 2-9 years with active or convalescent COVID-19. Sequencing input: peripheral blood. The V and J genes are TRBV7-9 and TRBJ1-6; D remains ambiguous. CDR3 sequence reads: CASSSSVGGLTPLHF. In DNA form, the CDR3 reads TGTGCCAGCAGCTCCTCAGTAGGCGGGCTGACACCCCTCCACTTT.